Listed below are T cell receptor beta chains from one sample, sequenced in a study of T cells in Graves' hyperthyroidism and ophthalmopathy. In TCRdb, the multiplex PCR reads were re-called with MiXCR into one record per CDR3 protein. The sample has 530,000 or so distinct CDR3 sequences, approximately 25% seen once. Sequencing was carried out using blood. The receptors come from a young woman with Graves' ophthalmopathy. The CDR3 runs from the conserved cysteine through the conserved F or W. Each record gives: D gene, J gene, clone size, V gene, CDR3 DNA, CDR3 protein. A D gene is named only where the DNA matches it firmly. The size field is filled for only some rows; it gives once, few, many or a size class.

NA TRBJ1-5 few TRBV20-1 TGCAGTGCTACCCAGGGGCCAAGCAATCAGCCCCAGCATTTT CSATQGPSNQPQHF
TRBD1 TRBJ1-1 many TRBV6-4 TGTGCCAGCAGTGACCCCACCGGGACAGGGATGAACACTGAAGCTTTCTTT CASSDPTGTGMNTEAFF
TRBD1 TRBJ1-5 many TRBV7-9 TGTGCCAGCAGCAGTGACAGGGGGCGAGATCAGCCCCAGCATTTT CASSSDRGRDQPQHF
TRBD1 TRBJ1-1 few TRBV6-1 TGTGCCAGCAGCCCATCTGGACAGGGGGCGAGAGAAGCTTTCTTT CASSPSGQGAREAFF
TRBD1 TRBJ1-2 many TRBV27 TGTGCCAGCAGACCAAGACAGGGGAACTATGGCTACACCTTC CASRPRQGNYGYTF
NA TRBJ2-5 NA TRBV12-3/TRBV12-4 TGTGCCAGCAGTTTCTTCCCGGGGGGCGGTGAGACCCAGTACTTC CASSFFPGGGETQYF
NA TRBJ2-7 many TRBV14 TGTGCCAGCAGCCAAGGGTCCTATCTCACCTACGAGCAGTACTTC CASSQGSYLTYEQYF
TRBD2 TRBJ2-5 NA TRBV6-2/TRBV6-3 TGTGCCAGCAGCAGGACTAGCGGGGGTCTGGAGACCCAGTACTTC CASSRTSGGLETQYF
NA TRBJ1-6 many TRBV15 TGTGCCACCAGCAGAGATCTAGGTTCTAGCTCACCCCTCCACTTT CATSRDLGSSSPLHF
TRBD1 TRBJ2-5 NA TRBV20-1 TGCAGTGCTAGACCGGGACAGGGGTTTCAAGAGACCCAGTACTTC CSARPGQGFQETQYF
NA TRBJ1-6 many TRBV6-5 TGTGCCAGCAGTTACTCGATGACAGTTTATAATTCACCCCTCCACTTT CASSYSMTVYNSPLHF
NA TRBJ1-1 many TRBV6-1 TGTGCCAGCATCTACAGGGTTGGGGACACTGAAGCTTTCTTT CASIYRVGDTEAFF
TRBD2 TRBJ2-7 NA TRBV7-2 TGTGCCAGCAGCCCAAGACTAGCGGGGGTTTCCGAGCAGTACTTC CASSPRLAGVSEQYF
TRBD1 TRBJ2-5 many TRBV2 TGTGCCAGCGGACAGGGTCGGGGGAGAGAGACCCAGTACTTC CASGQGRGRETQYF
NA TRBJ2-5 many TRBV27 TGTGCCAGCAGGGGTTACCAACAAGAGACCCAGTACTTC CASRGYQQETQYF
TRBD1 TRBJ2-7 many TRBV27 TGTGCCAGCACCCTCCGGTGGACAGGGGGCTCCTACGAGCAGTACTTC CASTLRWTGGSYEQYF
NA TRBJ2-5 NA TRBV20-1 TGCAGTGCTAGAGGCCCCCCGGGACTTCAAGAGACCCAGTACTTC CSARGPPGLQETQYF
TRBD1 TRBJ1-1 NA TRBV30 TGTGCCTGGAGTGTGTGGGACAGGTTCGTAAACACTGAAGCTTTCTTT CAWSVWDRFVNTEAFF